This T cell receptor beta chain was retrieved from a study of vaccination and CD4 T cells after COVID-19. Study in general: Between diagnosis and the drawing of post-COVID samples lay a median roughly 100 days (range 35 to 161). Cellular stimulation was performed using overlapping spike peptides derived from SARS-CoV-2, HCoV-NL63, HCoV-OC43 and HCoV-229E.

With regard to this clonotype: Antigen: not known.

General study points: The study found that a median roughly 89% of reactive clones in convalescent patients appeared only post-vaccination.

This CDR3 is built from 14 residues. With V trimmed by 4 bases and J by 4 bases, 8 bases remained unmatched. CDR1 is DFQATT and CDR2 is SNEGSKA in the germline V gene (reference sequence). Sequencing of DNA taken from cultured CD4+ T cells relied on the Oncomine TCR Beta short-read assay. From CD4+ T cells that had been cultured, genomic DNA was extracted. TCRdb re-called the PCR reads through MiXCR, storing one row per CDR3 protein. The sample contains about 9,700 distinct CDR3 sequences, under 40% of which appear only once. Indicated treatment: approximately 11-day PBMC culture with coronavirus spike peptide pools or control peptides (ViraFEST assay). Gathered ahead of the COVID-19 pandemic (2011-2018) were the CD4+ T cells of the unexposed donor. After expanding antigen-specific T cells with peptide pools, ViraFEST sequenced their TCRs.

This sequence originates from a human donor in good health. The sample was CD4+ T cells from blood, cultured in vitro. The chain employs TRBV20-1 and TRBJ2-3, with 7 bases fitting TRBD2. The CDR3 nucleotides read TGCAGTGCTAATGCGGGAGCACGATCAGATACGCAGTATTTT. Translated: CSANAGARSDTQYF.